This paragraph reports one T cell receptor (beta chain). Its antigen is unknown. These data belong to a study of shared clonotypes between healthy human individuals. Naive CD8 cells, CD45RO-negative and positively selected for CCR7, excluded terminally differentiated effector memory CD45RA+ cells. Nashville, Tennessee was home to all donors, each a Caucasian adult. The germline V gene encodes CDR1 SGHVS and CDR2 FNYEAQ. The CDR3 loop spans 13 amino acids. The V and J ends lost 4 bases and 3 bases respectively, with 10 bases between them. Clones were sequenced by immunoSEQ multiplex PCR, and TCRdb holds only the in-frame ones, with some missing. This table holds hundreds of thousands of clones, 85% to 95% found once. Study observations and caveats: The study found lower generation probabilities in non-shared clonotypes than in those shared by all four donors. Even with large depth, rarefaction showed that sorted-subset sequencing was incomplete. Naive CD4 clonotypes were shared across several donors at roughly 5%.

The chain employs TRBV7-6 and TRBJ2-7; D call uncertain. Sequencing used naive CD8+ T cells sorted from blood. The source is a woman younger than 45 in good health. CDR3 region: CASSSGFGYEQYF. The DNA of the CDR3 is TGTGCCAGCAGCTCAGGTTTCGGCTACGAGCAGTACTTC.